In this sample, the clone carrying this TCR beta chain turned up a few times. Its specificity is not known. This sample is drawn from a study of human T cells and chemical hapten exposure. Study results and limitations: A positive correlation with patch test score was found for PT1 expanded TCR counts.

V dropped 5 bases and J dropped 5; count of bases not matched to a gene: 7. CDR3 size: 15 residues. CDR1 and CDR2 (germline): LNHDA, SQIVND (reference sequence). TCRdb reanalysed the RACE reads using MiXCR and keeps one entry per CDR3 protein. Among tens of thousands of distinct CDR3 sequences listed, 9% to 9.5% were seen once. As to time point: patch test 3, about 24 weeks after DPC sensitization. Treatment in this sample: therapeutic diphenylcyclopropenone sensitization with weekly scalp DPC. Unseparated into fractions, whole blood served as the source from which total RNA was extracted. The input for sequencing was whole blood, taken in connection with sensitization to the hapten diphenylcyclopropenone (DPC). This clonotype originated in a middle-aged man with alopecia areata. Some clones in this sample may be carry-over from other donors' samples. This chain links TRBV19 with TRBJ2-3; TRBD2 aligns across 10 bases. The CDR3 DNA sequence: TGTGCCAGTAGTCCACCGGGACTAGCGAGAGATACGCAGTATTTT. Translation gives CASSPPGLARDTQYF.